The 21 T cell receptor beta chains in this list originate from one sample, sequenced in a study of blood T cells in healthy people across ages. Through a sample-barcoded 5' primer and a J-beta primer mix, a second PCR was run for roughly 6 to 12 cycles. TCRdb passed the 5' RACE reads through MiXCR, listing each CDR3 protein once. The data show approximately 780,000 distinct CDR3 sequences, with roughly 26% seen just once and around 3% held by the top ten. The data also belong to a second study, concerning T cells of mothers and their children.

Sequencing input: blood. These receptors came from a boy aged 10-17 years in good health.

The chain is built from TRBV24-1 and TRBJ2-6; 9 bases fit TRBD1. Germline CDR1 is KGHDR and CDR2 is SFDVKD. CDR3 length: 16 amino acids. J lost 0 bases, V lost 9 bases, and 5 bases had no gene match. Here the CDR3 DNA reads TGTGCCACCGGGGGACAGGGAGACTCTGGGGCCAACGTCCTGACTTTC. This sequence encodes CATGGQGDSGANVLTF.

This clonotype was detected ten times or more. The J gene is TRBJ2-7, the V gene TRBV20-1, with TRBD2 as a possible D gene (7 bases). Germline CDR1 and CDR2: DFQATT and SNEGSKA (reference sequence). This CDR3 is 18 amino acids long. V lost 8 bases and J 0 bases, leaving 29 bases between the germline ends. This CDR3 reads CSTIPPRAGALSSYEQYF. The CDR3 DNA sequence: TGCAGTACAATCCCCCCGCGCGCGGGGGCATTAAGCTCCTACGAGCAGTACTTC.

The rearrangement links TRBV7-9 to TRBJ2-7, with unresolved D. The V gene's germline CDR1 is SEHNR and CDR2 FQNEAQ (reference sequence). V lost 1 base to trimming and J lost 7 bases, with 20 bases between them. This CDR3 has 16 residues. The CDR3: CASSLGGRSGYVEQYF. The CDR3 DNA sequence: TGTGCCAGCAGCTTAGGTGGCAGGTCTGGTTATGTAGAGCAGTACTTC.

This chain links TRBV20-1 with TRBJ1-4; TRBD1 is a possible D gene (6 bases). V was clipped by 6 bases and J by 6 bases, with 11 bases between them. The CDR3 is made up of 12 amino acids. CDR1 is DFQATT, CDR2 SNEGSKA, per germline (reference sequence). In DNA, the CDR3 is TGCAGTGCAATGGCAGGGGATGAAAAACTGTTTTTT. It is translated as CSAMAGDEKLFF.

In this sample, this clonotype turned up a few times. V usage is TRBV2 and J usage is TRBJ2-3; maybe TRBD1 (5 bases). V was pared by 6 bases and J by 5 bases, with 15 bases between. The CDR3 loop spans 14 amino acids. Germline loops: CDR1 SNHLY, CDR2 FYNNEI. The CDR3 DNA sequence: TGTGCCAGCAGCCCCGGCCAGGGTAGAGATACGCAGTATTTT. Protein sequence: CASSPGQGRDTQYF.

The chain carries TRBV27 and TRBJ2-1; no clear D gene. Trimming removed 4 bases at V and 8 bases at J, with 15 bases between. The germline CDR1 and CDR2 sequences are MNHEY and SMNVEV (reference sequence). This CDR3 has 14 residues. The CDR3 loop reads CASSSRQGRDEQFF. The CDR3, as DNA: TGTGCCAGCAGTTCAAGGCAAGGACGGGATGAGCAGTTCTTC.

This sequence joins TRBV6-1 and TRBJ2-3; tentatively, D is TRBD2 (6 bases). V lost 4 bases, J lost 2 bases, and 19 bases lay in between. This CDR3 has 17 residues. Germline CDR1 reads MNHNS; CDR2 reads SASEGT. In DNA, the CDR3 is TGTGCCAGCAGTGCCTTGGGGATAGCGGAGCTCACAGATACGCAGTATTTT. Protein: CASSALGIAELTDTQYF.

This chain uses TRBV28 with TRBJ2-1, with 7 nucleotides matching TRBD2. This CDR3 region has 16 residues. Trimming cost V 3 bases and J 4 bases; bases outside gene matches: 9. Germline V CDR1 and CDR2: MDHEN, SYDVKM. The CDR3 spells CASSFGRQGGYNEQFF. The CDR3 region has the DNA TGTGCCAGCAGTTTTGGTCGGCAGGGAGGGTACAATGAGCAGTTCTTC.

The V call is TRBV27, the J call TRBJ2-1; perhaps TRBD2 as D (6 bases). The germline CDR1 and CDR2 sequences are MNHEY and SMNVEV (reference sequence). The CDR3 has 13 amino acids. Between the trimmed V and J ends, which lost 8 bases and 4 bases, there was a span of 12 bases. CDR3: CASGTPSYNEQFF. The DNA for the CDR3 is TGTGCCAGCGGGACTCCTTCGTACAATGAGCAGTTCTTC.

A few counts support this clonotype. The V call is TRBV7-2, the J call TRBJ2-5, with D perhaps TRBD1 or TRBD2 (6 bases each). V lost 5 bases, J lost 4 bases, and 14 bases lay in between. CDR3 length: 14 amino acids. Germline V gene lookup returns CDR1 SGHTA and CDR2 FQGNSA. Here the CDR3 reads CASSPGAMGETQYF. The CDR3 DNA follows: TGTGCCAGCAGCCCGGGGGCTATGGGAGAGACCCAGTACTTC.

This chain joins TRBV29-1 and TRBJ2-3; no reliable D call. The CDR3 contains 10 residues. The V gene's germline CDR1 is SQVTM and CDR2 ANQGSEA. CDR3 residues: CSGRTDTQYF. CDR3 nucleotides: TGCAGTGGCAGGACAGATACGCAGTATTTT.

A few counts support this clonotype. This chain uses TRBV28 with TRBJ2-7; D may be TRBD1 or TRBD2 (5 bases each). Germline V CDR1 and CDR2: MDHEN, SYDVKM. The V gene lost 6 bases and the J gene lost 4 bases, with 16 bases spanning the gap. This CDR3 is 14 amino acids long. The CDR3 region is CASSRRARRYEQYF. In nucleotides, the CDR3 is TGTGCCAGCAGCCGCAGGGCAAGGAGGTACGAGCAGTACTTC.

This clonotype was found a few times. This rearrangement joins TRBV7-6 to TRBJ2-1; TRBD2 matches 8 bases. This CDR3 spans 19 amino acids. Germline CDR1 and CDR2: SGHVS and FNYEAQ. The ends lost 3 bases at V and 0 bases at J; junction bases unmatched: 13. This chain's CDR3 is CASSLITGGPKGSYNEQFF. DNA of the CDR3: TGTGCCAGCAGCTTGATAACGGGGGGGCCGAAAGGCTCCTACAATGAGCAGTTCTTC.

This clonotype came up a few times. V is TRBV29-1 and J is TRBJ1-2; 8 nucleotides agree with TRBD1. The CDR3 covers 13 residues. The germline V gene has CDR1 SQVTM and CDR2 ANQGSEA. Trimming cost V 6 bases and J 7 bases; bases outside gene matches: 10. The chain's CDR3 is CSVLPQGARGYTF. CDR3 DNA sequence: TGCAGCGTCTTACCCCAGGGGGCGCGTGGCTACACCTTC.

The CDR3 sequence is CASSYGWGQGRGPSSYEQYF. The CDR3 DNA reads as TGTGCCAGCAGTTACGGTTGGGGACAGGGGAGGGGTCCAAGCTCCTACGAGCAGTACTTC. This chain uses TRBV6-5 with TRBJ2-7, with TRBD1 matching 10 bases. J was trimmed by 0 bases and V by 2 bases; bases with no gene match: 16. The germline V gene has CDR1 MNHEY and CDR2 SVGAGI. The CDR3 totals 20 residues.

The chain employs TRBV10-3 and TRBJ2-3, with D unclear. The germline CDR1 and CDR2 sequences are ENHRY and SYGVKD. Trimming shortened V by 6 bases and J by 0 bases, and 7 bases separated the two germline ends. The CDR3 extends over 13 amino acids. The CDR3 sequence is CAIRVSSTDTQYF. The DNA for the CDR3 is TGTGCCATCAGGGTCTCTAGCACAGATACGCAGTATTTT.

CDR3 amino acids: CASAETSGGAERYYEQYF. The CDR3 region has the DNA TGTGCCAGCGCAGAGACTAGCGGGGGGGCCGAAAGGTACTACGAGCAGTACTTC. The chain links TRBV28 to TRBJ2-7, with TRBD2 identical over 14 bases. The CDR3 contains 18 residues. CDR1 and CDR2 (germline): MDHEN, SYDVKM. Unmatched junction bases numbered 15, after V lost 8 bases and J lost 3 bases.

This clonotype was recorded a few times. This chain links TRBV12-3 or TRBV12-4 with TRBJ1-1, with TRBD1 matching 7 bases. The J segment lost 11 bases and the V segment lost 7 bases, leaving 13 bases of the junction unmatched. The CDR3 spans 13 residues. The DNA for the CDR3 is TGTGCCAGCATCCCTCTCGCAGGGGGAAAGGCTTTCTTT. Translation gives CASIPLAGGKAFF.

The chain joins TRBV20-1 to TRBJ2-7; D unresolved. Trimming removed 0 bases from V and 2 bases from J, with 11 bases in between. Germline V lookup: CDR1 DFQATT, CDR2 SNEGSKA (reference sequence). The CDR3 runs to 14 residues. The CDR3 sequence: CSARESVRPYEQYF. The DNA for the CDR3 is TGCAGTGCTAGAGAATCGGTCCGACCCTACGAGCAGTACTTC.

This chain connects TRBV15 to TRBJ2-4, with D perhaps TRBD2 (6 bases). Germline V gene lookup returns CDR1 LNHNV and CDR2 YYDKDF (reference sequence). Deletions cut 5 bases from V and 3 bases from J, with 14 bases between. The CDR3 is made up of 15 amino acids. CDR3 sequence (DNA): TGTGCCACCAGCGCGGGGCGAGGGGTCAAAAACATTCAGTACTTC. The encoded protein is CATSAGRGVKNIQYF.

This chain links TRBV5-1 with TRBJ2-2; D possibly corresponds to TRBD2 (5 bases). Trimming shortened V by 1 base and J by 7 bases, and 14 bases separated the two germline ends. The CDR3 has 15 amino acids. Germline V gene lookup returns CDR1 SGHRS and CDR2 YFSETQ. The CDR3: CASSLMAGVGGELFF. The CDR3, as DNA: TGCGCCAGCAGCTTGATGGCGGGTGTAGGCGGGGAGCTGTTTTTT.